These 19 T cell receptor beta chains were all obtained from the same sample, sequenced in a study of fetal regulatory T cell absence and autoimmunity. The protocol was immunoSEQ multiplex PCR, while the TCRdb copy is restricted to in-frame clones and leaves out a portion. The repertoire has 85,000 to 100,000 clones, 72% of them found once; the top ten carry roughly 2%. Sequencing was performed on pancreas tissue. The source of these receptors is a male donor with IPEX syndrome.

A note on this clone: One end of the junction does not line up with germline, which may come from a read error. This chain joins TRBV5-4 and TRBJ2-1; D uncertain. CDR1 SGHNT and CDR2 YYREEE come from the germline V gene (reference sequence). The CDR3 length is 14 residues. This CDR3 is CASSLYRFDNAQFF. DNA of the CDR3: TGTGCCAGCAGCTTGTACAGATTTGACAATGCGCAGTTCTTC.

V and J are TRBV6-1 and TRBJ2-1; 12 bases match TRBD2. Per germline, CDR1 MNHNS and CDR2 SASEGT. Trimming cost V 4 bases and J 2 bases; bases outside gene matches: 3. The CDR3 has 16 amino acids. The CDR3 loop is CASSVLAGGTYNEQFF. CDR3 nucleotides: TGTGCCAGCAGTGTACTAGCGGGAGGAACCTACAATGAGCAGTTCTTC.

The genes are TRBV5-4 and TRBJ2-5; 16 positions agree with TRBD2. Germline V gene data show CDR1 as SGHNT and CDR2 as YYREEE (reference sequence). This CDR3 region has 17 residues. Germline trimming cut 4 bases from V and 5 bases from J; bases unmatched to any gene: 8. The chain's CDR3 is CASSLGTSGGAHETQYF. DNA of the CDR3: TGTGCCAGCAGCCTAGGGACTAGCGGGGGGGCTCATGAGACCCAGTACTTC.

J is TRBJ1-1 and V is TRBV6-5; perhaps TRBD1 as D (5 bases). This CDR3 spans 13 amino acids. Trimming took off 8 bases at V and 7 bases at J, with 17 bases between the two ends. CDR1 is MNHEY, CDR2 SVGAGI, per germline. As DNA, the CDR3 is TGTGCCAGCGCACTGACAGAATCCAGTGAAGCTTTCTTT. This codes for CASALTESSEAFF.

This clone was seen only once. The J gene is TRBJ1-1, the V gene TRBV9, with a tentative D call TRBD1 (5 bases). V was pared by 3 bases and J by 0 bases, with 12 bases between. CDR1 SGDLS and CDR2 YYNGEE come from the germline V gene. CDR3 length: 15 amino acids. In nucleotides, the CDR3 is TGTGCCAGCAGCGGCCGAGGAGGGGTGAACACTGAAGCTTTCTTT. Translation: CASSGRGGVNTEAFF.

V is TRBV27 and J is TRBJ1-2; D might be TRBD1 (6 bases). The V and J ends lost 2 bases and 2 bases respectively, with 15 bases between them. CDR1 MNHEY and CDR2 SMNVEV come from the germline V gene (reference sequence). The CDR3 loop spans 16 amino acids. CDR3 coding DNA: TGTGCCAGCAGTTTACGCCCCCGGGGGCGGAACTATGGCTACACCTTC. As protein: CASSLRPRGRNYGYTF.

The rearrangement joins TRBV7-9 to TRBJ1-6; D might be TRBD1 (5 bases). Germline V gene data show CDR1 as SEHNR and CDR2 as FQNEAQ (reference sequence). Trimming took off 1 base at V and 6 bases at J, with 10 bases between the two ends. The CDR3 covers 15 residues. The CDR3 is CASSLVEGPNSPLHF. CDR3 DNA: TGTGCCAGCAGCTTAGTGGAGGGGCCTAATTCACCCCTCCACTTT.

V usage is TRBV10-3 and J usage is TRBJ1-2; D remains unclear. The CDR3 sequence is 11 residues long. V lost 4 bases, J lost 7 bases, and 7 bases lay in between. Germline V gives CDR1 ENHRY, CDR2 SYGVKD. The CDR3 DNA is TGTGCCATCAGTGGGACTTTTGGCTACACCTTC. It codes for CAISGTFGYTF.

This clone was seen just once. The rearrangement links TRBV6-5 to TRBJ2-3; D may match TRBD1 or TRBD2 (5 bases each). Looked up from germline, CDR1 is MNHEY and CDR2 is SVGAGI. The CDR3 loop spans 14 amino acids. Trimming stripped 4 bases from V and 2 bases from J, with 10 bases between. The CDR3 DNA reads as TGTGCCAGCAGTTTGGGACCCCCCACAGATACGCAGTATTTT. It specifies CASSLGPPTDTQYF.

The CDR3 here is CASSLWLSLAGGLAKNIQYF. The CDR3 DNA reads as TGTGCCAGCAGCTTGTGGCTTTCGCTAGCGGGGGGCCTAGCCAAAAACATTCAGTACTTC. This chain uses TRBV5-8 with TRBJ2-4; TRBD2 agrees at 11 bases. CDR1 and CDR2 from the germline V gene are SGHTS and YDEGEE. V dropped 1 base and J dropped 0; count of bases not matched to a gene: 12. The CDR3 spans 20 residues.

The J gene is TRBJ2-5, the V gene TRBV6-5, with 12 bases that match TRBD2. The J segment lost 4 bases and the V segment lost 0 bases, leaving 3 bases of the junction unmatched. From germline, CDR1 is MNHEY and CDR2 SVGAGI. This CDR3 comprises 16 residues. The CDR3 reads CASSYSASGGVETQYF. The DNA for the CDR3 is TGTGCCAGCAGTTACTCAGCTAGCGGGGGGGTAGAGACCCAGTACTTC.

The rearrangement links TRBV11-1 to TRBJ2-3; D uncertain. The CDR3 runs 11 residues. In germline, CDR1 is SGHAT, CDR2 FQDESV (reference sequence). V was clipped by 1 base and J by 5 bases, with 1 base between them. The CDR3 coding sequence is TGTGCCAGCAGCTTAGGAGATACGCAGTATTTT. Its protein product is CASSLGDTQYF.

The chain carries TRBV5-1 and TRBJ2-6; 12 bases match TRBD1. CDR1 is SGHRS and CDR2 is YFSETQ in the germline V gene. Unmatched junction bases numbered 5, after V lost 3 bases and J lost 4 bases. There are 17 residues in the CDR3. The CDR3 protein is CASSSGQGALGANVLTF. DNA of the CDR3: TGCGCCAGCAGCTCGGGACAGGGGGCGCTAGGGGCCAACGTCCTGACTTTC.

The chain carries TRBV9 and TRBJ2-1; TRBD2 aligns across 7 bases. J was trimmed by 6 bases and V by 3 bases; bases with no gene match: 3. Germline-derived CDR1 and CDR2 are SGDLS and YYNGEE. The CDR3 extends over 13 amino acids. As DNA, the CDR3 is TGTGCCAGCAGCGCGCCGGGGGGCAATGAGCAGTTCTTC. Its protein product is CASSAPGGNEQFF.

The V and J genes are TRBV27 and TRBJ2-7, with D perhaps matching TRBD1 or TRBD2 (5 bases each). The CDR3 is made up of 14 amino acids. Trimming stripped 5 bases from V and 2 bases from J, with 13 bases between. Germline CDR1 reads MNHEY; CDR2 reads SMNVEV (reference sequence). CDR3 in amino acids: CASSPRGDPYEQYF. Written as DNA, the CDR3 is TGTGCCAGCAGTCCCCGGGGCGATCCCTACGAGCAGTACTTC.

Only one count was recorded for this clone. V gene TRBV30 combines with J gene TRBJ2-1; 7 positions match TRBD2. Losses at the gene ends were 2 bases for V and 0 bases for J; bases not matched to a gene: 4. In germline, CDR1 is GTSNPN, CDR2 SVGIG (reference sequence). The CDR3 loop spans 15 amino acids. The CDR3 DNA is TGTGCCTGGAGTAACGGCGGGAGCTCCTACAATGAGCAGTTCTTC. It yields the protein CAWSNGGSSYNEQFF.

The chain joins TRBV7-9 to TRBJ1-1, with 12 bases matching TRBD1. Germline CDR1 and CDR2: SEHNR and FQNEAQ (reference sequence). This CDR3 has 16 amino acids. Trimming at V came to 5 bases and at J to 5 bases, leaving 9 bases not matched to a gene. The DNA of the CDR3 is TGTGCCAGCAGCCTCACACCGGGACAGGGGGCAACTGAAGCTTTCTTT. It codes for CASSLTPGQGATEAFF. The entire variable domain, with the rest obtained from reference TRBV7-9 and TRBJ1-1, is as follows: DTGVSQNPRHKITKRGQNVTFRCDPISEHNRLYWYRQTLGQGPEFLTYFQNEAQLEKSRLLSDRFSAERPKGSFSTLEIQRTEQGDSAMYLCASSLTPGQGATEAFFGQGTRLTVV.

This clone was seen a single time. J is TRBJ2-1 and V is TRBV6-4, with TRBD2 matching 10 bases. The CDR3 totals 16 residues. With V trimmed by 5 bases and J by 4 bases, 8 bases remained unmatched. The V gene's germline CDR1 is MRHNA and CDR2 SNTAGT. In DNA form, the CDR3 reads TGTGCCAGCAGTAGATTCGGGGGACTAGCGTACAATGAGCAGTTCTTC. This encodes CASSRFGGLAYNEQFF.

DNA for the CDR3: TGTGCCACCAGCGGGGACAGGGGGCAATACGAGCAGTACTTC. Translated: CATSGDRGQYEQYF. The chain recombines TRBV15 with TRBJ2-7, with 12 bases that match TRBD1. With 5 bases clipped from V and 4 bases from J, the junction kept 3 bases outside the gene matches. This CDR3 comprises 14 residues. The germline gives CDR1 LNHNV, CDR2 YYDKDF (reference sequence).